The 14 T cell receptor beta chains below all came from one sample that was sequenced in a study of CD8 T cells in Susac syndrome. RNA was extracted with the RNeasy kit, and a quantity of 0.5 to 1 ug was reverse transcribed using random hexamers. MiXCR, run by TCRdb on the immunoSEQ multiplex PCR reads, gives a single entry per CDR3 protein. The sample has 190,000 or so distinct CDR3 sequences, 90% to 95% seen once; the top ten hold approximately 0.097%. The sample taken for sequencing was CD4+ T cells from PBMCs. The origin of the receptors is a human donor with multiple sclerosis.

The V gene is TRBV9, the J gene TRBJ1-2, with unresolved D. V was trimmed by 4 bases and J by 5 bases, leaving 18 bases between them. From germline, CDR1 is SGDLS and CDR2 YYNGEE. The CDR3 is made up of 15 amino acids. As DNA, the CDR3 is TGTGCCAGCAGCCCAAACGCTCAACTCGGGTATGGCTACACCTTC. Its translation is CASSPNAQLGYGYTF.

This chain's CDR3 is CASSLRASGRLVEQFF. The CDR3, as DNA: TGTGCCAGCAGCCTCCGCGCCAGCGGGAGGCTCGTCGAGCAGTTCTTC. The V gene is TRBV3-1, the J gene TRBJ2-1; TRBD2 matches 9 bases. In germline, CDR1 is LGHDT, CDR2 YNNKEL (reference sequence). With 4 bases clipped from V and 10 bases from J, the junction kept 14 bases outside the gene matches. The CDR3 is made up of 16 amino acids.

The genes are TRBV19 and TRBJ2-1, with D tentatively TRBD1 or TRBD2 (5 bases each). The CDR3 is 14 amino acids. V was clipped by 11 bases and J by 9 bases, with 23 bases between them. Germline CDR1 reads LNHDA; CDR2 reads SQIVND (reference sequence). The CDR3, as DNA: TGTGCCGCTTCCGCGAGGGCAGGGTCGGGTGAGCAGTTCTTC. Its protein is CAASARAGSGEQFF.

This CDR3 is CASSYGGRGNTIYF. The CDR3 DNA reads as TGTGCCAGCAGTTATGGAGGGCGCGGAAACACCATATATTTT. The rearrangement uses TRBV6-5 and TRBJ1-3; D unclear. The CDR3 loop spans 14 amino acids. The germline V gene has CDR1 MNHEY and CDR2 SVGAGI. V shed 3 bases and J shed 4 bases, with 10 bases lying between them.

This clonotype was observed a single time. The V gene is TRBV20-1, the J gene TRBJ2-4; possible D gene TRBD1, 5 bases. Germline CDR1 reads DFQATT; CDR2 reads SNEGSKA (reference sequence). This CDR3 comprises 14 residues. Trimming pared 1 base from V and 1 base from J, leaving 8 bases between. CDR3 bases: TGCAGTGCTAGAGTGGGGCATGCCAAAAACATTCAGTACTTC. As protein: CSARVGHAKNIQYF.

The chain employs TRBV29-1 and TRBJ2-3; D unresolved. V was cut by 6 bases and J by 8 bases, with 9 bases left in between. This CDR3 is built from 10 residues. CDR1 and CDR2 (germline): SQVTM, ANQGSEA. This CDR3 is CSVGGTTQYF. As DNA, the CDR3 is TGCAGCGTAGGTGGTACTACGCAGTATTTT.

The chain has TRBV9 and TRBJ2-1, with D uncertain. V was cut by 0 bases and J by 0 bases, with 7 bases left in between. Germline values: CDR1 SGDLS, CDR2 YYNGEE. The CDR3 spans 15 residues. CDR3 sequence reads: CASSVAWVSYNEQFF. In DNA, the CDR3 is TGTGCCAGCAGCGTAGCTTGGGTCTCCTACAATGAGCAGTTCTTC.

This chain links TRBV12-3 or TRBV12-4 with TRBJ2-1, with D uncertain. The V gene lost 8 bases and the J gene lost 2 bases, with 13 bases spanning the gap. The CDR3 is 14 amino acids. The CDR3, as DNA: TGTGCCAGCGGCCGCCCTCCGACCTACAATGAGCAGTTCTTC. It yields the protein CASGRPPTYNEQFF.

The V and J genes are TRBV3-1 and TRBJ1-1; D gene uncertain. Trimming took 0 bases from V and 1 from J, leaving 9 bases between them. The germline gives CDR1 LGHDT, CDR2 YNNKEL (reference sequence). The CDR3 spans 15 residues. The CDR3 nucleotides read TGTGCCAGCAGCCAAGATCGTTGGGGGAACACTGAAGCTTTCTTT. Its translation is CASSQDRWGNTEAFF.

The chain joins TRBV30 to TRBJ1-4, with D unresolved. Germline V gene data show CDR1 as GTSNPN and CDR2 as SVGIG (reference sequence). The CDR3 covers 14 residues. The V gene lost 3 bases and the J gene lost 5 bases, with 13 bases spanning the gap. The CDR3 is CAWSKDRSNEKLFF. For the CDR3, the DNA is TGTGCCTGGAGCAAGGACCGATCCAATGAAAAACTGTTTTTT.

V is TRBV14 and J is TRBJ2-3; 8 positions match TRBD2. The CDR3 is 13 residues long. Germline V gene sequence: CDR1 SGHDN, CDR2 FVKESK. Trimming at V came to 1 base and at J to 9 bases, leaving 3 bases not matched to a gene. The CDR3 region is CASSQAVAGTQYF. CDR3 nucleotides: TGTGCCAGCAGCCAAGCAGTAGCGGGAACGCAGTATTTT.

The CDR3, as DNA: TGTGCCAGCAGCTTTCTAGCGGGAGGTACCAATGAGCAGTTCTTC. It yields the protein CASSFLAGGTNEQFF. The chain carries TRBV5-6 and TRBJ2-1; TRBD2 matches at 11 bases. This CDR3 has 15 amino acids. J was trimmed by 6 bases and V by 2 bases; bases with no gene match: 4. Germline CDR1 is SGHDT and CDR2 is YYEEEE.

This chain joins TRBV15 and TRBJ1-2; unclear D gene. CDR3 size: 13 residues. The ends were cut back, 5 bases at V and 4 bases at J, with 11 bases in the middle. The germline CDR1 and CDR2 sequences are LNHNV and YYDKDF (reference sequence). The CDR3 nucleotides are TGTGCCACCAGCGCAGGACGGACCTATGGCTACACCTTC. This codes for CATSAGRTYGYTF.

The chain is built from TRBV3-1 and TRBJ2-7; the D gene is possibly TRBD1 (6 bases). Germline CDR1 and CDR2: LGHDT and YNNKEL (reference sequence). With 4 bases removed from V and 0 bases from J, the gap between germline ends came to 10 bases. This CDR3 contains 14 residues. The CDR3 sequence is CASSLGQSSYEQYF. DNA of the CDR3: TGTGCCAGCAGCCTCGGACAGAGCTCCTACGAGCAGTACTTC.